This T cell receptor (beta chain) was profiled in a study of T cells expressing NK-cell markers. Of note for this clonotype: Its cognate antigen is unknown.

There are 14 residues in the CDR3. Germline V gene lookup returns CDR1 GTSNPN and CDR2 SVGIG (reference sequence). General observations from the study: The leading position in the CD3+CD56-NKG2C+ fraction of several donors also went to these clonotypes.

No DNA is given; TCRdb re-called the 5' RACE reads and lists each CDR3 protein once. The sample has over 200,000 distinct CDR3 sequences. This chain connects TRBV30 to TRBJ2-7; TCRdb picks TRBD2, but there is no DNA to check that call. What was sequenced was blood T cells: a sorted CD56 or NKG2C T cell subset, CD4+ or CD8+ T cells, or bulk PBMC T cells (not recorded which). This sequence was found in a man between 18 and 35 years old in good health. The chain's CDR3 is CAWSRDLHSYEQYF.